These 6 T cell receptor beta chains were all obtained from the same sample, sequenced in a study of beta chain features in type 1 diabetes. No antigen has been assigned to these receptors. Expressed TCRB transcripts got sequenced, as all isolated RNA was reverse transcribed. Repertoires were generated with immunoSEQ multiplex PCR, while TCRdb's copy carries only in-frame clones and drops some. The table records about 250,000 clones, approximately 10% of them present only once. Study-level findings and limits: When Type 1 diabetes patients were examined, their TCRB CDR3s proved moderately but significantly shorter in all four CD4+ subsets.

Sequenced material: naive CD4+ T cells from blood. The receptors derive from a man aged 25 to 45 with type 1 diabetes.

Worth noting for this clone: Additional DNA sequences in this sample encode the identical CDR3. CDR3 loop: CASSPGGGNQPQHF. CDR3 DNA: TGTGCCAGCTCACCGGGGGGAGGCAATCAGCCCCAGCATTTT. The V gene is TRBV18, the J gene TRBJ1-5; D may be TRBD1 (5 bases). The germline CDR1 and CDR2 sequences are KGHSH and LQKENI. Trimming pared 3 bases from V and 2 bases from J, leaving 8 bases between. This CDR3 spans 14 amino acids.

CDR3 protein: CASRDYRGYEQYF. The CDR3 coding sequence is TGTGCCAGTAGGGATTACAGGGGCTACGAGCAGTACTTC. The chain links TRBV19 to TRBJ2-7; 7 nucleotides match TRBD1. The V and J ends lost 6 bases and 3 bases, in that order; junction bases with no gene match: 5. CDR1 LNHDA and CDR2 SQIVND come from the germline V gene (reference sequence). This CDR3 is 13 amino acids long.

The table lists this clone with a few counts. This rearrangement joins TRBV7-3 to TRBJ1-1; the D is unclear. CDR1 is SGHTA and CDR2 is FQGTGA in the germline V gene. Trimming left V 1 base short and J 3 bases short, with 12 bases between. The CDR3 covers 15 residues. In nucleotides, the CDR3 is TGTGCCAGCAGCTTAATCGGGGATGGGTACACTGAAGCTTTCTTT. Translation: CASSLIGDGYTEAFF.

The chain joins TRBV19 to TRBJ1-3; a weak D match, TRBD1 (5 bases). The V and J ends lost 3 bases and 0 bases respectively, with 15 bases between them. The germline CDR1 and CDR2 sequences are LNHDA and SQIVND (reference sequence). There are 17 residues in the CDR3. Written as DNA, the CDR3 is TGTGCCAGTAGTATTGGGCCCCTCGACAGCTCTGGAAACACCATATATTTT. Translated, it gives CASSIGPLDSSGNTIYF.

This clone turned up a few times. This rearrangement joins TRBV7-2 to TRBJ1-2; D not certain. V lost 5 bases and J 4 bases, leaving 20 bases between the germline ends. The CDR3 is made up of 16 amino acids. CDR1 is SGHTA, CDR2 FQGNSA, per germline. CDR3 loop: CASSTRSGPLGYGYTF. The DNA of the CDR3 is TGTGCCAGCAGCACCAGGAGCGGACCCTTGGGCTATGGCTACACCTTC.

The chain carries TRBV18 and TRBJ1-5, with unresolved D. Germline CDR1 and CDR2: KGHSH and LQKENI. The ends were cut back, 6 bases at V and 7 bases at J, with 19 bases in the middle. The CDR3 contains 15 residues. CDR3 coding DNA: TGTGCCAGCTCTCCTCCAGGTGGTGGGAGGCAGCCCCAGCATTTT. Translated, it gives CASSPPGGGRQPQHF.